These 17 T cell receptor beta chains came from one sample sequenced in a study of blood T cells in healthy people across ages. Using a J-beta primer mix together with a sample-barcoded 5' primer, a second PCR was run for roughly 7 to 11 cycles. TCRdb re-derived calls from the 5' RACE reads in MiXCR, one entry per CDR3 protein. The sample yields hundreds of thousands of distinct CDR3 sequences, around 24% seen once. The data were also submitted as part of a second study, on T cells of mothers and their children.

The sample was blood. The receptor set was obtained from a boy younger than 18 in good health.

This clonotype has a handful of counts. CDR3 loop: CSANFVIAGPIIPDTQYF. As DNA, the CDR3 is TGCAGTGCTAACTTTGTGATAGCGGGACCTATAATCCCAGATACGCAGTATTTT. This sequence joins TRBV20-1 and TRBJ2-3; 8 bases fit TRBD2. CDR1 is DFQATT and CDR2 is SNEGSKA in the germline V gene (reference sequence). V lost 4 bases to trimming and J lost 4 bases; unmatched junction nucleotides: 19. The CDR3 has 18 amino acids.

There are a few counts of this clonotype. At one of its ends the junction is not consistent with the germline gene, which may arise from a read error. The chain joins TRBV12-3 or TRBV12-4 to TRBJ1-1, with 7 bases that match TRBD1. The CDR3 extends over 13 amino acids. In DNA form, the CDR3 reads TGTGCCAGCAGTTTGACAGGGAACGCTGAAGCTTTCTTT. Translated: CASSLTGNAEAFF.

The chain links TRBV7-8 to TRBJ2-5, with no clear D. This CDR3 has 16 residues. V dropped 1 base and J dropped 1 base, with 13 bases sitting between them. Germline-derived CDR1 and CDR2 are SGHVS and FQNEAQ. The CDR3 reads CASSLVAVAGQETQYF. Here the CDR3 DNA reads TGTGCCAGCAGCTTAGTTGCTGTGGCAGGCCAAGAGACCCAGTACTTC. Based on the CDR3 plus reference TRBV7-8 and TRBJ2-5, the full variable domain is GAGVSQSPRYKVAKRGQDVALRCDPISGHVSLFWYQQALGQGPEFLTYFQNEAQLDKSGLPSDRFFAERPEGSVSTLKIQRTQQEDSAVYLCASSLVAVAGQETQYFGPGTRLLVL.

This clonotype has more than one count but fewer than ten. The gene calls are TRBV2 and TRBJ1-2; a possible D gene is TRBD1 (6 bases). The CDR3 consists of 15 residues. Germline values: CDR1 SNHLY, CDR2 FYNNEI. V lost 7 bases and J lost 7, with 22 bases in between. The CDR3 region has the DNA TGTGCCAGCATCGAGGGAGACAGGTGGAGAGTTGGCTACACCTTC. It is translated as CASIEGDRWRVGYTF.

This clonotype was counted only a few times. The chain is built from TRBV4-3 and TRBJ1-3; D call uncertain. The germline gives CDR1 LGHNA, CDR2 YSLEER. CDR3 length: 13 residues. The germline V and J ends were trimmed by 1 base and 3 bases, with 4 bases remaining between them. The CDR3 bases are TGCGCCAGCAGCCAAGTGGATGGAAACACCATATATTTT. The encoded protein is CASSQVDGNTIYF.

V gene TRBV7-9 combines with J gene TRBJ2-4; TRBD1 aligns across 11 bases. V shed 1 base, J shed 8 bases, and the junction held 7 bases outside the gene matches. From germline, CDR1 is SEHNR and CDR2 FQNEAQ (reference sequence). The CDR3 sequence is 16 residues long. The CDR3 reads CASSLDRGQGADIQYF. The CDR3 nucleotides read TGTGCCAGCAGCTTAGATCGAGGACAGGGGGCCGACATTCAGTACTTC.

Comments on this clonotype: The junction departs from germline at one end; a sequencing error may be responsible. V and J are TRBV29-1 and TRBJ1-2; D is ambiguous. The CDR3 covers 10 residues. CDR1 and CDR2 (germline): SQVTM, ANQGSEA. The CDR3 DNA follows: TGCAGCGTTTTGGACTATAGCTACACCTTC. Amino acid sequence: CSVLDYSYTF.

This clonotype was seen a handful of times. The rearrangement uses TRBV5-1 and TRBJ2-3; 12 nucleotides match TRBD2. The CDR3 runs 17 residues. J lost 6 bases, V lost 4 bases, and 12 bases had no gene match. Germline CDR1 SGHRS, CDR2 YFSETQ. DNA for the CDR3: TGCGCCAGCAGCCTGGTCCCCGGACTAGCGGGACAGGATACGCAGTATTTT. This codes for CASSLVPGLAGQDTQYF.

Points on this clonotype: This could be a read error, since a much larger clone is one nucleotide away. The chain has TRBV7-3 and TRBJ1-5, with 7 bases matching TRBD1. There are 13 residues in the CDR3. Germline V CDR1 and CDR2: SGHTA, FQGTGA. The DNA for the CDR3 is TGTGCCAGCAGCCTTAATCCGGGACAGCCCCGGCATTTT. Its translation is CASSLNPGQPRHF.

The J gene is TRBJ1-5, the V gene TRBV6-5; unclear D gene. V was clipped by 5 bases and J by 2 bases, with 10 bases between them. Germline CDR1 MNHEY, CDR2 SVGAGI. This CDR3 contains 14 residues. CDR3: CASSPATGNQPQHF. The CDR3 region has the DNA TGTGCCAGCAGTCCCGCTACAGGCAATCAGCCCCAGCATTTT.

This clonotype was seen ten or more times. V and J are TRBV3-1 and TRBJ2-5; D is perhaps TRBD1 (5 bases). This CDR3 is 16 amino acids long. Trimming took off 0 bases at V and 4 bases at J, with 15 bases between the two ends. Germline V lookup: CDR1 LGHDT, CDR2 YNNKEL (reference sequence). The CDR3 DNA reads as TGTGCCAGCAGCCAAGAATATAGGGGTGCAGGAGAGACCCAGTACTTC. Its translation: CASSQEYRGAGETQYF.

This clonotype has more than one count but fewer than ten. The rearrangement uses TRBV24-1 and TRBJ2-5, with D perhaps matching TRBD1 (6 bases). Germline V gives CDR1 KGHDR, CDR2 SFDVKD. This CDR3 spans 16 amino acids. Trimming removed 9 bases from V and 3 bases from J, with 22 bases in between. The CDR3 spells CATADLGQGIEETQYF. CDR3 bases: TGTGCCACCGCAGACTTGGGGCAGGGGATAGAAGAGACCCAGTACTTC.

The chain's CDR3 is CASSLGETGIYGYTF. Here the CDR3 DNA reads TGTGCCAGCAGTTTGGGTGAAACGGGGATCTATGGCTACACCTTC. The V gene is TRBV28, the J gene TRBJ1-2, with unresolved D. Trimming took 3 bases from V and 4 from J, leaving 15 bases between them. Germline CDR1 and CDR2: MDHEN and SYDVKM. The CDR3 is 15 amino acids.

This clonotype was found a few times. The V and J genes are TRBV9 and TRBJ2-5; D is unclear. The CDR3 has 13 residues. Germline values: CDR1 SGDLS, CDR2 YYNGEE. V lost 0 bases and J 9 bases, leaving 12 bases between the germline ends. CDR3 amino acids: CASSVGPGDPQYF. The CDR3 nucleotides are TGTGCCAGCAGCGTAGGGCCCGGCGACCCCCAGTACTTC.

The chain combines TRBV29-1 with TRBJ2-7; 8 bases line up with TRBD1. The ends lost 0 bases at V and 4 bases at J; junction bases unmatched: 5. Germline CDR1 is SQVTM and CDR2 is ANQGSEA. The CDR3 runs 14 residues. The CDR3: CSVEEGTGTYEQYF. Written as DNA, the CDR3 is TGCAGCGTTGAAGAAGGGACAGGAACGTACGAGCAGTACTTC.

The chain recombines TRBV20-1 with TRBJ2-5, with a tentative D call TRBD1 (5 bases). The CDR3 is made up of 12 amino acids. In germline, CDR1 is DFQATT, CDR2 SNEGSKA (reference sequence). Trimming stripped 6 bases from V and 3 bases from J, with 11 bases between. CDR3 DNA: TGCAGTGCAGGACAAGGGGAAGAGACCCAGTACTTC. It yields the protein CSAGQGEETQYF.

The chain joins TRBV9 to TRBJ2-1; the match to TRBD2 covers 16 bases. Germline V CDR1 and CDR2: SGDLS, YYNGEE. This CDR3 comprises 17 residues. J was trimmed by 9 bases and V by 3 bases; bases with no gene match: 9. CDR3 sequence reads: CASSAPGLAGGLGEQFF. As DNA, the CDR3 is TGTGCCAGCAGCGCACCGGGACTAGCGGGGGGGCTTGGTGAGCAGTTCTTC.